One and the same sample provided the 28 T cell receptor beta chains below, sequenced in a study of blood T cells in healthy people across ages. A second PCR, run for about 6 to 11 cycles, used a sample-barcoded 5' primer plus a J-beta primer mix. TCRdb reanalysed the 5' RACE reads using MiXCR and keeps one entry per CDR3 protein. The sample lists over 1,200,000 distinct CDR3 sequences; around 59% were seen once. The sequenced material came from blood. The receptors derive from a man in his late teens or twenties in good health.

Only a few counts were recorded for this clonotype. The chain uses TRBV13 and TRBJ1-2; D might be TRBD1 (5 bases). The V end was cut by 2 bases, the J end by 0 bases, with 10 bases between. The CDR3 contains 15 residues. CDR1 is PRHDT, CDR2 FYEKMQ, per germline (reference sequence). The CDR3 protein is CASSLLQGANYGYTF. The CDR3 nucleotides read TGTGCCAGCAGCTTACTGCAGGGAGCTAACTATGGCTACACCTTC.

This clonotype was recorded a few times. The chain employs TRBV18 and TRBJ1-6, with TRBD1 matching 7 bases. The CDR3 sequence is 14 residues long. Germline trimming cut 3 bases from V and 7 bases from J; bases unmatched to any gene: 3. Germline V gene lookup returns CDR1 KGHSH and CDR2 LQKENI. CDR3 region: CASSPGDRNSPLHF. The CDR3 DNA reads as TGTGCCAGCTCACCGGGGGACAGAAATTCACCCCTCCACTTT.

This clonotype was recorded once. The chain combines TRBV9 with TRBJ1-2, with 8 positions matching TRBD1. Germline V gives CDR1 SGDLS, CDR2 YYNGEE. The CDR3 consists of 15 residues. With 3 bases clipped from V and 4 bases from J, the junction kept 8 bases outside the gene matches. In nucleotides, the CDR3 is TGTGCCAGCAGCGCAGGACAGGGCCTAATCTATGGCTACACCTTC. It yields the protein CASSAGQGLIYGYTF.

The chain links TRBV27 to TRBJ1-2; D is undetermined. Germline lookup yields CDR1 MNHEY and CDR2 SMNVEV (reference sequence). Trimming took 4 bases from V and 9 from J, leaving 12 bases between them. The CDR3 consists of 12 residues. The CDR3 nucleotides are TGTGCCAGCAGTTCTTCCTTAGGCAGCTACACCTTC. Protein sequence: CASSSSLGSYTF.

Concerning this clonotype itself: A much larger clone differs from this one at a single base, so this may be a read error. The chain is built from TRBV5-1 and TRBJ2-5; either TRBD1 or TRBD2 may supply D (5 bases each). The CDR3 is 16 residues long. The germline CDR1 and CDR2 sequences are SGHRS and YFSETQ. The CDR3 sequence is CASSMYGEFGQETLYF. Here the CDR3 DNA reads TGCGCCAGCAGCATGTATGGGGAGTTCGGACAAGAGACCCTGTACTTC.

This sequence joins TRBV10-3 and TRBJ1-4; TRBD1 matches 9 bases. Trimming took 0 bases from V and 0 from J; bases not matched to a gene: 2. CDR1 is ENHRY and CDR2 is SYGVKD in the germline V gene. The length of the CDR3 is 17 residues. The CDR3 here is CAISESGQGTTNEKLFF. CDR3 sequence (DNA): TGTGCCATCAGTGAGTCAGGACAGGGGACAACTAATGAAAAACTGTTTTTT.

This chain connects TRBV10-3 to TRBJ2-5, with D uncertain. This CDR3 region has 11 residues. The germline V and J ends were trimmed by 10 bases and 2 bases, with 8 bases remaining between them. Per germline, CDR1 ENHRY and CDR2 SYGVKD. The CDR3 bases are TGTGCCACTTCAGAGCAAGAGACCCAGTACTTC. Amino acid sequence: CATSEQETQYF.

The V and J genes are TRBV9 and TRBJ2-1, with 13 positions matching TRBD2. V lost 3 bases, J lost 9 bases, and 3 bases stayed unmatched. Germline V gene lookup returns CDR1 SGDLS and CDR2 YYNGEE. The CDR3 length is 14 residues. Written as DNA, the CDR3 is TGTGCCAGCAGCGCCGGGACTAGCGGGACTGAGCAGTTCTTC. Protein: CASSAGTSGTEQFF.

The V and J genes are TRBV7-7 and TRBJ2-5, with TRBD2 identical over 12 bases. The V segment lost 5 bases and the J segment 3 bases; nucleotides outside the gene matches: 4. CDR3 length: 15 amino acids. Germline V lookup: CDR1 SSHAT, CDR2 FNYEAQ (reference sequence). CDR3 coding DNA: TGTGCCAGCAGCAGGACTAGCGGGATAGAAGAGACCCAGTACTTC. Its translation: CASSRTSGIEETQYF.

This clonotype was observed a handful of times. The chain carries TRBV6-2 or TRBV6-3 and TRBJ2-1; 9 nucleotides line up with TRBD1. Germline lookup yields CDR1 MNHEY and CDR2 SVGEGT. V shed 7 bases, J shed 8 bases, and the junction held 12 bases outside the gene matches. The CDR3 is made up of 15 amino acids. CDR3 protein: CASNQPGQGIDEQFF. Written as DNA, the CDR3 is TGTGCCAGCAACCAACCGGGACAGGGTATTGATGAGCAGTTCTTC.

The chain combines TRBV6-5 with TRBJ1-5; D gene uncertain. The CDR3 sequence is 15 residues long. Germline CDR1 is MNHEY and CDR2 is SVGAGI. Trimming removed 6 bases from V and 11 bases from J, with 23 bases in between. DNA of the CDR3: TGTGCCAGCAGCCCCTTCGGCGACCCCGAGGATGCCCAGCATTTT. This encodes CASSPFGDPEDAQHF.

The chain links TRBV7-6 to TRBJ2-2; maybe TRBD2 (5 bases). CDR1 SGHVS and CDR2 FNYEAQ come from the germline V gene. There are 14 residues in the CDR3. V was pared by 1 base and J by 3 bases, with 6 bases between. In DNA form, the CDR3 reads TGTGCCAGCAGCTTAGGGACTCACACCGGGGAGCTGTTTTTT. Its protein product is CASSLGTHTGELFF.

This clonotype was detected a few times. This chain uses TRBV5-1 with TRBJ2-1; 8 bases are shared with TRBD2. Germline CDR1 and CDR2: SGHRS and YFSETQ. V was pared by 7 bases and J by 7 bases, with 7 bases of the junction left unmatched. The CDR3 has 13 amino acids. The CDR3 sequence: CASYAGTSNEQFF. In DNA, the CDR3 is TGCGCCAGCTATGCCGGGACTAGTAATGAGCAGTTCTTC. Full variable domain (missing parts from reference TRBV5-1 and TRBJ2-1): KAGVTQTPRYLIKTRGQQVTLSCSPISGHRSVSWYQQTPGQGLQFLFEYFSETQRNKGNFPGRFSGRQFSNSRSEMNVSTLELGDSALYLCASYAGTSNEQFFGPGTRLTVL.

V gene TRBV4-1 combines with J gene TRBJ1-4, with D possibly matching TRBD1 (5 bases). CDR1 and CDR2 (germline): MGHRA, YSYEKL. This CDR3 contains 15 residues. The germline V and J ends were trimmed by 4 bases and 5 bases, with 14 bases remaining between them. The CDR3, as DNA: TGCGCCAGCAGCCGCGGGGGGACGTGGAATGAAAAACTGTTTTTT. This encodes CASSRGGTWNEKLFF.

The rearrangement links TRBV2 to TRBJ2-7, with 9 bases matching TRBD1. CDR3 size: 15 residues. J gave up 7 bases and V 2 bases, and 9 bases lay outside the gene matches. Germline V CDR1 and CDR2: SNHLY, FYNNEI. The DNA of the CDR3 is TGTGCCAGCAGTGAAAGAGGGACAGGGCTGGAGGAGCAGTACTTC. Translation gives CASSERGTGLEEQYF.

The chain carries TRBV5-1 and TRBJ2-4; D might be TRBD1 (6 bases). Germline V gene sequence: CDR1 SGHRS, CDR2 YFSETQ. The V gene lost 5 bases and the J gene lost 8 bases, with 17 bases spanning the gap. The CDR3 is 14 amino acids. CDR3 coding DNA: TGCGCCAGCAGTTCCGGACAGAATTTGGACATTCAGTACTTC. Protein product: CASSSGQNLDIQYF.

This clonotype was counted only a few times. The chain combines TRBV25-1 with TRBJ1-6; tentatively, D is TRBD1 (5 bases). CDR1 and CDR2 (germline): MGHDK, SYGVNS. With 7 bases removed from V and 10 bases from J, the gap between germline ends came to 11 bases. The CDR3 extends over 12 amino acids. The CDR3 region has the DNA TGTGCCAGCACTCCAGGGATGTCACCCCTCCACTTT. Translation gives CASTPGMSPLHF.

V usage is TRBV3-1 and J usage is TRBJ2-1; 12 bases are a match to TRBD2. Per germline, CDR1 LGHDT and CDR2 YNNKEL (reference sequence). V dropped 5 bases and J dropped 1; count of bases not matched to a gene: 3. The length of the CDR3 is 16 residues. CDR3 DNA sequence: TGTGCCAGCAGCGGGGGACTAGCGGGTTCCTACAATGAGCAGTTCTTC. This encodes CASSGGLAGSYNEQFF.

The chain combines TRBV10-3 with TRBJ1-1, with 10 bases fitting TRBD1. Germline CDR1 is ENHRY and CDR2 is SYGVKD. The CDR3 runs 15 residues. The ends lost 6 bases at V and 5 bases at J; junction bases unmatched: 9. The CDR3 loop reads CAIRGQGTRGTEAFF. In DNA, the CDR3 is TGTGCCATCAGGGGACAGGGGACGCGAGGTACTGAAGCTTTCTTT.

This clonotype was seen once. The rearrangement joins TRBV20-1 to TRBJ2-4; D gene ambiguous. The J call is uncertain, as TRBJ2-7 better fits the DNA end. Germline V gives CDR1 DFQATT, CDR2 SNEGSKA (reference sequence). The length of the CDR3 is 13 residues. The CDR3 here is CSALGFLGYEQYF. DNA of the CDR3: TGCAGTGCTCTTGGGTTCCTCGGGTACGAGCAGTACTTC.

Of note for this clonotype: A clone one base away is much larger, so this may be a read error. CDR3 DNA sequence: TGCGCCAGCAGCCATGATCCGGGACAGGGGTCCTACGAGCAGTACTTC. This translates into CASSHDPGQGSYEQYF. V usage is TRBV4-1 and J usage is TRBJ2-7; 10 bases align to TRBD1. The CDR3 loop spans 16 amino acids. Trimming at V came to 3 bases and at J to 1 base, leaving 6 bases not matched to a gene. Germline assignment: CDR1 MGHRA and CDR2 YSYEKL.

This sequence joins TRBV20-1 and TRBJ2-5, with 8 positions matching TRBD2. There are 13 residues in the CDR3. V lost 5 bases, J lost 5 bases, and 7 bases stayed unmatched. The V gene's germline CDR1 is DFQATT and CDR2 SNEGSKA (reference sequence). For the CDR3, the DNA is TGCAGTGCTGGGTATAGCGGGATTGAGACCCAGTACTTC. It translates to CSAGYSGIETQYF.

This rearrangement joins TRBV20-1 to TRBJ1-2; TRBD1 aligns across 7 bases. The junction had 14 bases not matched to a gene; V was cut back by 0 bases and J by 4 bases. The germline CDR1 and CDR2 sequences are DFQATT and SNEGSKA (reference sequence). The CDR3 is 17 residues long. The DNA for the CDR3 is TGCAGTGCTAGAGATCATCGGGCGGGCACAGGGGTCTATGGCTACACCTTC. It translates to CSARDHRAGTGVYGYTF.

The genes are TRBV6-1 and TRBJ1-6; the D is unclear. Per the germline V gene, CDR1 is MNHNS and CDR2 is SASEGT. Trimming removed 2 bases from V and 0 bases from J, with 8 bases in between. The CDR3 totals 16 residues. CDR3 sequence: CASSEPAVSYNSPLHF. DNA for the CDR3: TGTGCCAGCAGTGAACCGGCAGTCTCCTATAATTCACCCCTCCACTTT.

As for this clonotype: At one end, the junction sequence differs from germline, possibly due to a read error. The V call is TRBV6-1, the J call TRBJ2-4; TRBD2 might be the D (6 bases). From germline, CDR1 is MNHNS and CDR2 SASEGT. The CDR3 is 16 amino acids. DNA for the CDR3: TGTGCCGGCAGTGAAGCCGCGGGGTCGGGTGGCGGCATTCAGTACTTC. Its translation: CAGSEAAGSGGGIQYF.

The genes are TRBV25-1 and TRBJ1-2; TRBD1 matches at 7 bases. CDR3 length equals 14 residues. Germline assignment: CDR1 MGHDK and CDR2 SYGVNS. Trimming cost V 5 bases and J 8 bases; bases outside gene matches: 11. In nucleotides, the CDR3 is TGTGCCAGCAGTTACGGGTCAGGGGGGGTCGGCTACACCTTC. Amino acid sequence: CASSYGSGGVGYTF.

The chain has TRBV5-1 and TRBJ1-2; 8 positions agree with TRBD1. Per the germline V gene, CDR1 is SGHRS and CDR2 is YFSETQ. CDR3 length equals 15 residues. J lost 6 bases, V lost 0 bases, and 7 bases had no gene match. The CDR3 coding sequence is TGCGCCAGCAGCTTGGCCGGCCAGGGGGCGCATGGCTACACCTTC. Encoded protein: CASSLAGQGAHGYTF.

The DNA for the CDR3 is TGTGCCAGCAGACATGCCAGGGCCCCTTGGGAAACTGAAGCTTTCTTT. This encodes CASRHARAPWETEAFF. V gene TRBV7-9 combines with J gene TRBJ1-1; D may be TRBD1 (5 bases). The germline V gene has CDR1 SEHNR and CDR2 FQNEAQ (reference sequence). This CDR3 has 16 residues. V was clipped by 6 bases and J by 5 bases, with 22 bases between them.